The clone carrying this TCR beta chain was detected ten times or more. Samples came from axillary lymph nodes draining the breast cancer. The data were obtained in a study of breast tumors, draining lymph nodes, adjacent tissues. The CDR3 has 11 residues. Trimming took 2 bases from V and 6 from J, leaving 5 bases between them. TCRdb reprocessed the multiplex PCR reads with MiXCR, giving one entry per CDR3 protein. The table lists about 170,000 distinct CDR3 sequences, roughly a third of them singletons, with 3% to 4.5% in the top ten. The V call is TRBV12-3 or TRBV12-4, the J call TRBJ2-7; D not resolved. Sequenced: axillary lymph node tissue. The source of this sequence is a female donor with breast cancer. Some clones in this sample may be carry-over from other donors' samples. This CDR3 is CASSLTLEQYF. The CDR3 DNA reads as TGTGCCAGCAGTTTAACTCTCGAGCAGTACTTC.